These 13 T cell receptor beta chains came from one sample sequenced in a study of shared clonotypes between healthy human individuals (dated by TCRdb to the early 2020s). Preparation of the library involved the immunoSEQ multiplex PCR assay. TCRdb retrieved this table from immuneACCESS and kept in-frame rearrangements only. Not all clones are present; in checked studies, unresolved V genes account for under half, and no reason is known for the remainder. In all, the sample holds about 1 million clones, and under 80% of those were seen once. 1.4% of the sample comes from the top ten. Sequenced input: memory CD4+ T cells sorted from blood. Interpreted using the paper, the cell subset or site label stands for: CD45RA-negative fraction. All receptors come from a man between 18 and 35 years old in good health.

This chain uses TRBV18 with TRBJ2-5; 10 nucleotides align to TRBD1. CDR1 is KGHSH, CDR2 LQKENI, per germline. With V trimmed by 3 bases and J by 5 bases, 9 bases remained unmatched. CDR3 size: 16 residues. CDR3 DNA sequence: TGTGCCAGCTCACCGTTGGGACAGGGGAGTTGGGAGACCCAGTACTTC. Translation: CASSPLGQGSWETQYF.

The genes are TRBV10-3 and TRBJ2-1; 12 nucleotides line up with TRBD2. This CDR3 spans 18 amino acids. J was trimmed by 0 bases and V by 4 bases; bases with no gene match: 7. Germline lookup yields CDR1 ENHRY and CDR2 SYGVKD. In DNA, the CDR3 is TGTGCCATCAGTGCCGGACTAGCGGGGTCTAGCTCCTACAATGAGCAGTTCTTC. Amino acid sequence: CAISAGLAGSSSYNEQFF.

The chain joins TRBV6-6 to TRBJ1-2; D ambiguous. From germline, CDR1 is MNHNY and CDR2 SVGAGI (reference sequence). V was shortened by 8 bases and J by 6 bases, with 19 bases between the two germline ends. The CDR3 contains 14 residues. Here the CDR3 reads CASRAPQRHHGYTF. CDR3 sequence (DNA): TGTGCCAGCCGTGCCCCCCAGAGGCATCATGGCTACACCTTC.

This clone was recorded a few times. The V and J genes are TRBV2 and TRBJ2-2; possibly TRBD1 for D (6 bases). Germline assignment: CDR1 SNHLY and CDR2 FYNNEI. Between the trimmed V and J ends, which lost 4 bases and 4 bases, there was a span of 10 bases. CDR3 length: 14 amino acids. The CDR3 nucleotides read TGTGCCAGCAGTGGACAGGCTACCACCGGGGAGCTGTTTTTT. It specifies CASSGQATTGELFF.

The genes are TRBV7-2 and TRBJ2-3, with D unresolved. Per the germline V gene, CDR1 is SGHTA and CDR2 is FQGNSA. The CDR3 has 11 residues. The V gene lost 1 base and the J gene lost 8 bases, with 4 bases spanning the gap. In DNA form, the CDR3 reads TGTGCCAGCAGCTTAGAGGGTACGCAGTATTTT. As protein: CASSLEGTQYF.

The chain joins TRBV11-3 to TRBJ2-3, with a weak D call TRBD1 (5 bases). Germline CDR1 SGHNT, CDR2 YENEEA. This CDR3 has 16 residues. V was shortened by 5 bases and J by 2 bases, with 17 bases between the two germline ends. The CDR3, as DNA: TGTGCCAGCAGCATAAACCGGGCAGGGAACACAGATACGCAGTATTTT. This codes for CASSINRAGNTDTQYF. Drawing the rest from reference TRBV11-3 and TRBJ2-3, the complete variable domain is EAGVVQSPRYKIIEKKQPVAFWCNPISGHNTLYWYLQNLGQGPELLIRYENEEAVDDSQLPKDRFSAERLKGVDSTLKIQPAELGDSAVYLCASSINRAGNTDTQYFGPGTRLTVL.

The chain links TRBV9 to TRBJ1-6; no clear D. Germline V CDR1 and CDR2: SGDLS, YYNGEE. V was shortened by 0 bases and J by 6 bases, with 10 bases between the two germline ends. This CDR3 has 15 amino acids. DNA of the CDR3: TGTGCCAGCAGCGTAGGGGTAACCAGTAATTCACCCCTCCACTTT. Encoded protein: CASSVGVTSNSPLHF.

The CDR3 region has the DNA TGTGCCAGCAGCTTGGTGGCAGGGGCTCAGCCCCAGCATTTT. The encoded protein is CASSLVAGAQPQHF. The chain links TRBV5-5 to TRBJ1-5; a possible D gene is TRBD1 (6 bases). The CDR3 spans 14 residues. Per germline, CDR1 SGHKS and CDR2 YYEKEE (reference sequence). V was pared by 0 bases and J by 6 bases, with 10 bases between.

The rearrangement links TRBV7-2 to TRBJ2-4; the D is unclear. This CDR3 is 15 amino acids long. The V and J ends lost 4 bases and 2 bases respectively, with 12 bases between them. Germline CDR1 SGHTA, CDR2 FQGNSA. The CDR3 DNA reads TGTGCCAGCAGCTCCCCCGTTGGCTCCAAAAACATTCAGTACTTC. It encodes CASSSPVGSKNIQYF.

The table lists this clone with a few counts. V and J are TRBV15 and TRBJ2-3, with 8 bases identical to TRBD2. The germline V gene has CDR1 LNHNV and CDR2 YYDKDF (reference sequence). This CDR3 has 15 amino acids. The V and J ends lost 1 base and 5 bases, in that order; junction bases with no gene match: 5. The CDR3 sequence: CATSRGSGSVDTQYF. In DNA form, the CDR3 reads TGTGCCACCAGCAGAGGCAGCGGGAGTGTAGATACGCAGTATTTT.

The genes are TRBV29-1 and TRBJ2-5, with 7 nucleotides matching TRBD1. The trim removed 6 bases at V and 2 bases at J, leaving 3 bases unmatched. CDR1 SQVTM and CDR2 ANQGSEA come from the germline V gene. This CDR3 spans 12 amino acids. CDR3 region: CSVRTGQETQYF. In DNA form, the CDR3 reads TGCAGCGTCCGGACAGGACAAGAGACCCAGTACTTC.

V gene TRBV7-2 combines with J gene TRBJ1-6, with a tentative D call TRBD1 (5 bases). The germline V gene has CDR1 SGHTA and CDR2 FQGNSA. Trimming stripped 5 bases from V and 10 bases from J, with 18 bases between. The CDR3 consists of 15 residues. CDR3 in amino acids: CASSTRAGSWSPLHF. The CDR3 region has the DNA TGTGCCAGCAGCACTAGGGCAGGGTCTTGGTCACCCCTCCACTTT.

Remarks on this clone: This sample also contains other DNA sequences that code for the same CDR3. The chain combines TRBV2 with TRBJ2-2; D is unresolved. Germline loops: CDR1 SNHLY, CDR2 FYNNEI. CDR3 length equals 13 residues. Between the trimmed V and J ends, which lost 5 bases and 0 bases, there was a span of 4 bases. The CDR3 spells CASSRTNTGELFF. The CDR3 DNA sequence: TGTGCCAGCAGTAGGACGAACACCGGGGAGCTGTTTTTT.